These T cell receptor beta chains were read from a single sample in a study of blood T cell repertoires in COVID-19. TCRdb's table, derived via immunoSEQ multiplex PCR, lists solely in-frame clones and lacks some. The sample contains some 56,000 clones, 85% to 90% of which appear only once. Sequencing input: peripheral blood. The receptor source for this set is a woman aged 60-75 years with COVID-19, enrolled during active disease. CDR3s leave out the opening cysteine and the closing phenylalanine or tryptophan. The size entry is marked missing in some rows and otherwise reads once, few, many or a size class.

size: .; J: TRBJ1-5; V: TRBV24-1; CDR3: ATCRVACSTEMAQH
size: .; J: TRBJ2-7; V: TRBV7-2; CDR3: ASSSYVGSSGRYEQY
size: .; J: TRBJ2-7; V: TRBV27; CDR3: ASSFGTGPSYEQY
size: .; J: TRBJ2-5; V: TRBV28; CDR3: ASSHPIAGAETQY
size: .; J: TRBJ2-7; V: TRBV27; CDR3: ASSSARGTRGYEQY
size: .; J: TRBJ2-6; V: TRBV11-2; CDR3: ASSAPGQGISGANVLT
size: .; J: TRBJ1-1; V: TRBV11-3; CDR3: ASNGGPGNTEAF
size: .; J: TRBJ2-3; V: TRBV7-9; CDR3: ASSLGQFGTSTDTQY
size: .; J: TRBJ2-7; V: TRBV6-5; CDR3: ASTQREGPYEQY
size: .; J: TRBJ2-7; V: TRBV3-1/TRBV3-2; CDR3: ASSQGRGFYEQY
size: .; J: TRBJ1-1; V: TRBV4-1; CDR3: ASSSDRGGTEAF
size: .; J: TRBJ2-3; V: TRBV7-9; CDR3: ASSPTGVGTDTQY
size: once; J: TRBJ2-7; V: TRBV15; CDR3: ATSRGLNYEQY
size: .; J: TRBJ2-1; V: TRBV6-4; CDR3: ASRMASSNEQF
size: once; J: TRBJ2-7; V: TRBV5-4; CDR3: ASSQGQGAYEQY
size: once; J: TRBJ2-7; V: TRBV7-9; CDR3: ASSPSGRHYEQY
size: .; J: TRBJ2-7; V: TRBV5-1; CDR3: ASRSPGQGFYEQY
size: once; J: TRBJ2-2; V: TRBV12-5; CDR3: ASGLVLGLTGELF
size: .; J: TRBJ1-2; V: TRBV28; CDR3: ASNHEGTPNYGYT
size: .; J: TRBJ2-1; V: TRBV7-8; CDR3: ASSLLSRQREARAYNEQF
size: .; J: TRBJ2-3; V: TRBV5-1; CDR3: ASSPGLAITDTQY
size: once; J: TRBJ2-4; V: TRBV28; CDR3: ASSLTESSAKNIQY
size: .; J: TRBJ1-1; V: TRBV28; CDR3: ASSLTGMNTEAF
size: .; J: TRBJ2-1; V: TRBV19; CDR3: ARRAGEVYEQF
size: .; J: TRBJ1-4; V: TRBV14; CDR3: ASSFPRVGAREKLF
size: .; J: TRBJ2-5; V: TRBV28; CDR3: ASSPRTGMGQETQY
size: .; J: TRBJ1-2; V: TRBV19; CDR3: ASSTPSTGSGGYT
size: .; J: TRBJ1-4; V: TRBV9; CDR3: ASSPAATNEKLF
size: few; J: TRBJ2-3; V: TRBV24-1; CDR3: ATSVWGRTDTQY
size: .; J: TRBJ1-5; V: TRBV19; CDR3: ASRGAGLNQPQH
size: .; J: TRBJ2-2; V: TRBV30; CDR3: AWTLAVSGELF
size: .; J: TRBJ2-1; V: TRBV30; CDR3: AWSGGSSYNEQF
size: once; J: TRBJ2-3; V: TRBV6-5; CDR3: ASSGQFTDTQY
size: once; J: TRBJ1-2; V: TRBV6-5; CDR3: ASSRTATVNGYT
size: few; J: TRBJ2-7; V: TRBV28; CDR3: ASRNPPGSGSYEQY
size: .; J: TRBJ1-2; V: TRBV27; CDR3: ASSLKEGIFYGYT
size: .; J: TRBJ2-7; V: TRBV29-1; CDR3: SIGHAAYEQY